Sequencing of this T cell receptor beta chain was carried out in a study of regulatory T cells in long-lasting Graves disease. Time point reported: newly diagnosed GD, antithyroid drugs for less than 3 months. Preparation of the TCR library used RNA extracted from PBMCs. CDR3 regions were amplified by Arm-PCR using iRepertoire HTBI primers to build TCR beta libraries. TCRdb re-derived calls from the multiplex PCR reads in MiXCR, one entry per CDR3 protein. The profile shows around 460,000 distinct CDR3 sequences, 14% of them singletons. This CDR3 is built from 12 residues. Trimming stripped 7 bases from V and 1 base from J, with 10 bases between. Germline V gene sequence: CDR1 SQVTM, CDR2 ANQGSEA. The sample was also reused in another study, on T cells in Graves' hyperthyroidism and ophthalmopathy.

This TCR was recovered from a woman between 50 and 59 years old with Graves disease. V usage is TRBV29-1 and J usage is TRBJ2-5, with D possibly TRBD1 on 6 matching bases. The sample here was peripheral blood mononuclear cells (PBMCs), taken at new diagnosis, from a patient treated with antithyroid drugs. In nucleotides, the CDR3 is TGCAGCGGCCGGACAGCCCAAGAGACCCAGTACTTC. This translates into CSGRTAQETQYF.